One sample yielded the 8 T cell receptor beta chains listed below, sequenced in a study of cytomegalovirus exposure and HLA in healthy donors (dated by TCRdb to about 2017). The library was made by the immunoSEQ multiplex PCR assay. A mixture of 60 forward primers for TCR Vbeta segments and 13 reverse primers for TCR Jbeta segments was used in the multiplex PCR. This is the immuneACCESS table as TCRdb keeps it, with only in-frame sequences that have V and J called. A part of the clones is gone; compared with another copy, unresolved V genes explain less than half, and the rest is unexplained. Counted in this sample were 150,000 to 200,000 clones; under 85% of them appeared once. Of the sample, around 1.5% is held by the ten largest clones. Sequencing used PBMCs. These receptors were collected from a man in his fifties or sixties in good health and CMV-seronegative.

A few counts support this clone. The chain has TRBV28 and TRBJ2-1; TRBD2 is a possible D gene (5 bases). CDR1 and CDR2 (germline): MDHEN, SYDVKM. V dropped 8 bases and J dropped 0 bases, with 11 bases sitting between them. The CDR3 contains 14 residues. The CDR3 loop reads CASVRGSSYNEQFF. The CDR3 DNA sequence: TGTGCCAGCGTACGGGGTAGCTCCTACAATGAGCAGTTCTTC.

The chain combines TRBV7-2 with TRBJ1-3; D might be TRBD1 (6 bases). There are 14 residues in the CDR3. Trimming pared 6 bases from V and 0 bases from J, leaving 9 bases between. Germline V CDR1 and CDR2: SGHTA, FQGNSA. The CDR3 DNA sequence: TGTGCCAGCAGGCCCAGGGGCTCTGGAAACACCATATATTTT. Its translation: CASRPRGSGNTIYF.

This chain connects TRBV4-3 to TRBJ2-5, with 9 bases aligning to TRBD1. Germline CDR1 is LGHNA and CDR2 is YSLEER. This CDR3 comprises 16 residues. The ends lost 3 bases at V and 5 bases at J; junction bases unmatched: 10. The CDR3: CASSQTGTGKGETQYF. The CDR3 coding sequence is TGCGCCAGCAGCCAGACCGGGACAGGGAAGGGGGAGACCCAGTACTTC.

The chain couples TRBV6-1 to TRBJ2-1; 13 bases line up with TRBD2. With 4 bases clipped from V and 7 bases from J, the junction kept 7 bases outside the gene matches. The germline V gene encodes CDR1 MNHNS and CDR2 SASEGT. The CDR3 covers 16 residues. The CDR3 DNA reads TGTGCCAGCAGTGCCTGGACTAGCGGGGGTAGAAATGAGCAGTTCTTC. Protein sequence: CASSAWTSGGRNEQFF.

This rearrangement joins TRBV7-9 to TRBJ2-1, with 9 bases matching TRBD2. The V gene end was trimmed by 1 base and the J gene end by 6 bases; junction bases not matched to a gene: 4. Per germline, CDR1 SEHNR and CDR2 FQNEAQ (reference sequence). The CDR3 is 15 residues long. CDR3 sequence (DNA): TGTGCCAGCAGCTTAGAACTAGCGGGCCTCAATGAGCAGTTCTTC. Translation: CASSLELAGLNEQFF.

The rearrangement links TRBV4-2 to TRBJ2-3; D perhaps matches TRBD2 (5 bases). The CDR3 is 14 residues long. V was trimmed by 4 bases and J by 8 bases, leaving 16 bases between them. Germline values: CDR1 LGHNA, CDR2 YNFKEQ. The CDR3 DNA reads as TGTGCCAGCAGCCTTCCTAATTTGGCGGGTACGCAGTATTTT. The encoded protein is CASSLPNLAGTQYF.

V is TRBV7-3 and J is TRBJ2-4; 7 bases match TRBD1. The CDR3 is 13 amino acids. Germline CDR1 is SGHTA and CDR2 is FQGTGA. Losses at the gene ends were 5 bases for V and 8 bases for J; bases not matched to a gene: 6. For the CDR3, the DNA is TGTGCCAGCAGCCTACAGGGGTGGGACATTCAGTACTTC. Its translation: CASSLQGWDIQYF.

The V gene is TRBV30, the J gene TRBJ2-7, with D possibly being TRBD1 (5 bases). The length of the CDR3 is 12 residues. V was trimmed by 0 bases and J by 2 bases, leaving 5 bases between them. The germline V gene has CDR1 GTSNPN and CDR2 SVGIG (reference sequence). CDR3: CAWSVQAYEQYF. The CDR3 region has the DNA TGTGCCTGGAGTGTACAGGCCTACGAGCAGTACTTC. The whole variable domain, remainder taken from reference TRBV30 and TRBJ2-7, is SQTIHQWPATLVQPVGSPLSLECTVEGTSNPNLYWYRQAAGRGLQLLFYSVGIGQISSEVPQNLSASRPQDRQFILSSKKLLLSDSGFYLCAWSVQAYEQYFGPGTRLTVT.